Presented here are 10 T cell receptor beta chains from one specimen sequenced in a study of shared clonotypes between healthy human individuals. Profiled with immunoSEQ multiplex PCR; TCRdb holds only in-frame clones, not every one. The sample has some 580,000 clones; 97% are singletons. Sequenced material: naive CD4+ T cells sorted from blood. As for subset: CD45RA+ positively selected. The receptors shown here come from a woman aged 30 to 39 in good health.

This rearrangement joins TRBV19 to TRBJ2-3; a possible D gene is TRBD1 (6 bases). Trimming removed 5 bases at V and 4 bases at J, with 13 bases between. Germline loops: CDR1 LNHDA, CDR2 SQIVND (reference sequence). The CDR3 loop spans 14 amino acids. CDR3 loop: CASSQGQTSDTQYF. The DNA for the CDR3 is TGTGCCAGTAGTCAGGGACAAACATCAGATACGCAGTATTTT. Full variable domain (rest looked up from reference TRBV19 and TRBJ2-3): DGGITQSPKYLFRKEGQNVTLSCEQNLNHDAMYWYRQDPGQGLRLIYYSQIVNDFQKGDIAEGYSVSREKKESFPLTVTSAQKNPTAFYLCASSQGQTSDTQYFGPGTRLTVL.

This clone was seen just once. CDR3 nucleotides: TGTGCCAGCAGTCCGCGGGGGGGGAACACTGAAGCTTTCTTT. Amino acid sequence: CASSPRGGNTEAFF. The chain has TRBV27 and TRBJ1-1, with a tentative D call TRBD1 (5 bases). The length of the CDR3 is 14 residues. The V gene's germline CDR1 is MNHEY and CDR2 SMNVEV (reference sequence). Trimming shortened V by 5 bases and J by 1 base, and 11 bases separated the two germline ends.

V usage is TRBV6-4 and J usage is TRBJ2-1; 14 bases map to TRBD2. V lost 6 bases to trimming and J lost 7 bases; unmatched junction nucleotides: 11. Germline CDR1 and CDR2: MRHNA and SNTAGT. The CDR3 extends over 17 amino acids. The CDR3 DNA reads as TGTGCCAGCAGCGCTCAGGGGACTAGCGGGAGAGTAAATGAGCAGTTCTTC. Amino acids: CASSAQGTSGRVNEQFF.

J is TRBJ1-1 and V is TRBV2; TRBD1 aligns across 11 bases. The germline V gene has CDR1 SNHLY and CDR2 FYNNEI. With 6 bases clipped from V and 7 bases from J, the junction kept 4 bases outside the gene matches. The CDR3 runs to 13 residues. Written as DNA, the CDR3 is TGTGCCAGCAGCAGGGACAGGGGGGATGAAGCTTTCTTT. Protein product: CASSRDRGDEAFF.

The V call is TRBV4-1, the J call TRBJ2-7; 11 bases are shared with TRBD2. The CDR3 has 14 residues. Germline V gene lookup returns CDR1 MGHRA and CDR2 YSYEKL. The trim removed 6 bases at V and 7 bases at J, leaving 8 bases unmatched. The CDR3 region is CASRVAGGPGEQYF. The DNA for the CDR3 is TGCGCCAGCAGGGTAGCGGGAGGGCCGGGGGAGCAGTACTTC.

The chain carries TRBV4-2 and TRBJ2-2, with TRBD1 matching 7 bases. Germline CDR1 and CDR2: LGHNA and YNFKEQ. CDR3 size: 17 residues. Unmatched junction bases numbered 11, after V lost 0 bases and J lost 7 bases. CDR3 sequence (DNA): TGTGCCAGCAGCCAAGAGTGGAAACAGGGGTCCATCGGGGAGCTGTTTTTT. Its translation is CASSQEWKQGSIGELFF.

V is TRBV9 and J is TRBJ2-5; D is undetermined. The CDR3 length is 15 residues. The germline V gene has CDR1 SGDLS and CDR2 YYNGEE. Trimming cost V 0 bases and J 5 bases, with 14 bases left between them. CDR3 loop: CASSVAQRLGETQYF. In DNA, the CDR3 is TGTGCCAGCAGCGTAGCCCAACGTTTAGGGGAGACCCAGTACTTC. Supplemented by reference TRBV9 and TRBJ2-5, the full variable domain reads DSGVTQTPKHLITATGQRVTLRCSPRSGDLSVYWYQQSLDQGLQFLIQYYNGEERAKGNILERFSAQQFPDLHSELNLSSLELGDSALYFCASSVAQRLGETQYFGPGTRLLVL.

The CDR3 region has the DNA TGTGCCAGCAGTTCCTACAGGGGGCCGGACACTGAAGCTTTCTTT. It is translated as CASSSYRGPDTEAFF. This sequence joins TRBV28 and TRBJ1-1, with 9 bases lining up with TRBD1. Per the germline V gene, CDR1 is MDHEN and CDR2 is SYDVKM. The CDR3 is made up of 15 amino acids. The trim removed 4 bases at V and 3 bases at J, leaving 6 bases unmatched.

The chain uses TRBV7-9 and TRBJ2-7, with 9 bases identical to TRBD1. Germline V lookup: CDR1 SEHNR, CDR2 FQNEAQ (reference sequence). V lost 4 bases, J lost 5 bases, and 3 bases stayed unmatched. There are 13 residues in the CDR3. The CDR3 loop is CASSWTGAHEQYF. CDR3 DNA sequence: TGTGCCAGCAGCTGGACAGGGGCCCACGAGCAGTACTTC.

The count of this clone is one. The V and J genes are TRBV5-4 and TRBJ1-1, with D maybe TRBD1 (5 bases). Trimming removed 2 bases from V and 4 bases from J, with 15 bases in between. This CDR3 comprises 15 residues. From germline, CDR1 is SGHNT and CDR2 YYREEE (reference sequence). This CDR3 reads CASSFRQPGGTEAFF. In nucleotides, the CDR3 is TGTGCCAGCAGCTTCAGACAGCCCGGTGGCACTGAAGCTTTCTTT.